Each of the 10 T cell receptor beta chains below was sequenced from the same sample in a study of cytomegalovirus exposure and HLA in healthy donors. The PCR used 60 Vbeta and 13 Jbeta primers. Method: immunoSEQ multiplex PCR; TCRdb's copy keeps in-frame clones and lacks some. The table includes around 230,000 clones, 82% detected once. The source material was PBMCs. These receptors were obtained from a man aged 40-49 years in good health and CMV-seropositive.

The rearrangement links TRBV7-9 to TRBJ2-5; 7 nucleotides match TRBD1. V shed 4 bases and J 5 bases; nucleotides not matched to a gene: 13. The CDR3 extends over 16 amino acids. CDR1 is SEHNR, CDR2 FQNEAQ, per germline (reference sequence). The CDR3 sequence is CASSSWTGWVEETQYF. CDR3 in DNA: TGTGCCAGCAGCTCGTGGACAGGCTGGGTGGAGGAGACCCAGTACTTC.

The rearrangement uses TRBV19 and TRBJ2-5, with TRBD2 as a possible D gene (5 bases). In germline, CDR1 is LNHDA, CDR2 SQIVND (reference sequence). The ends were cut back, 3 bases at V and 5 bases at J, with 13 bases in the middle. The CDR3 runs to 14 residues. Here the CDR3 reads CASSIRGSQETQYF. Here the CDR3 DNA reads TGTGCCAGTAGTATCCGAGGGAGTCAGGAGACCCAGTACTTC. Full variable domain (outside the CDR3, taken from reference TRBV19 and TRBJ2-5): DGGITQSPKYLFRKEGQNVTLSCEQNLNHDAMYWYRQDPGQGLRLIYYSQIVNDFQKGDIAEGYSVSREKKESFPLTVTSAQKNPTAFYLCASSIRGSQETQYFGPGTRLLVL.

The rearrangement links TRBV6-5 to TRBJ2-6; unclear D gene. Germline loops: CDR1 MNHEY, CDR2 SVGAGI. Trimming took off 5 bases at V and 1 base at J, with 9 bases between the two ends. This CDR3 spans 15 amino acids. In nucleotides, the CDR3 is TGTGCCAGCAGTCGTTACGGTTCTGGGGCCAACGTCCTGACTTTC. Translating gives CASSRYGSGANVLTF.

V usage is TRBV27 and J usage is TRBJ1-5, with D perhaps TRBD1 (5 bases). Trimming shortened V by 0 bases and J by 6 bases, and 9 bases separated the two germline ends. Germline CDR1 is MNHEY and CDR2 is SMNVEV (reference sequence). This CDR3 spans 14 amino acids. The CDR3 sequence: CASSLSQGAQPQHF. Written as DNA, the CDR3 is TGTGCCAGCAGTTTATCCCAGGGTGCTCAGCCCCAGCATTTT.

The CDR3 DNA reads as TGTGCCATCAGTGAGGGGAGCGGGAGCTACAATGAGCAGTTCTTC. Encoded protein: CAISEGSGSYNEQFF. The V call is TRBV10-3, the J call TRBJ2-1; 8 positions agree with TRBD2. CDR3 length: 15 residues. The trim removed 2 bases at V and 3 bases at J, leaving 3 bases unmatched. Looked up from germline, CDR1 is ENHRY and CDR2 is SYGVKD.

V gene TRBV27 combines with J gene TRBJ1-1, with TRBD1 as a possible D gene (6 bases). The ends were cut back, 4 bases at V and 4 bases at J, with 16 bases in the middle. The CDR3 length is 15 residues. Germline CDR1 is MNHEY and CDR2 is SMNVEV (reference sequence). Here the CDR3 reads CASSSRGGKGTEAFF. The CDR3 DNA follows: TGTGCCAGCAGTTCACGGGGGGGCAAGGGCACTGAAGCTTTCTTT.

J is TRBJ2-5 and V is TRBV6-5; 7 nucleotides line up with TRBD2. After removal of 2 bases from V and 5 bases from J, the junction contained 5 bases not matched to a gene. Germline values: CDR1 MNHEY, CDR2 SVGAGI. The CDR3 extends over 14 amino acids. CDR3 DNA: TGTGCCAGCAGTTACGGGCCCGGGGGGGAGACCCAGTACTTC. It translates to CASSYGPGGETQYF.

The rearrangement joins TRBV6-1 to TRBJ2-7; D call uncertain. The ends were cut back, 5 bases at V and 2 bases at J, with 13 bases in the middle. Germline CDR1 MNHNS, CDR2 SASEGT. The CDR3 runs to 14 residues. In DNA, the CDR3 is TGTGCCAGCAGTCCATACAGTCCAACCTACGAGCAGTACTTC. Its translation: CASSPYSPTYEQYF.

The chain combines TRBV2 with TRBJ2-5, with 7 bases aligning to TRBD1. This CDR3 region has 12 residues. With 6 bases clipped from V and 2 bases from J, the junction kept 0 bases outside the gene matches. In germline, CDR1 is SNHLY, CDR2 FYNNEI. In DNA, the CDR3 is TGTGCCAGCAGCAGGGGGCAAGAGACCCAGTACTTC. Amino acid sequence: CASSRGQETQYF.

This chain uses TRBV27 with TRBJ2-7, with 9 nucleotides matching TRBD1. The CDR3 runs 15 residues. V shed 5 bases and J 5 bases; nucleotides not matched to a gene: 10. The germline V gene has CDR1 MNHEY and CDR2 SMNVEV (reference sequence). The CDR3 region is CASSPQDRGVNEQYF. Written as DNA, the CDR3 is TGTGCCAGCAGTCCACAGGACAGGGGAGTCAACGAGCAGTACTTC.